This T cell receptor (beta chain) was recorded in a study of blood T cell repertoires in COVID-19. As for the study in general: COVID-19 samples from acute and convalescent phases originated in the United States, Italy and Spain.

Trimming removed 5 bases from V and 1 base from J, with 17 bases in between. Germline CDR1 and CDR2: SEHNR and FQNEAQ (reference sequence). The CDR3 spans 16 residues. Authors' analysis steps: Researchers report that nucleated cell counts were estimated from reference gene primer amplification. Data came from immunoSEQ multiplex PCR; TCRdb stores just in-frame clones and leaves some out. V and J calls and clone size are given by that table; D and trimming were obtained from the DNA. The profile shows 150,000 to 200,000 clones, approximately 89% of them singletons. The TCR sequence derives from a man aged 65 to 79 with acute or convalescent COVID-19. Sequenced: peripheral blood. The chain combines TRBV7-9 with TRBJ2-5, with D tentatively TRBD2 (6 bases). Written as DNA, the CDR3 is TGTGCCAGCAGCCCCACCAAGGGAGGAGTCCAAGAGACCCAGTACTTC. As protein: CASSPTKGGVQETQYF.